This T cell receptor (beta chain) was observed in a study of blood T cell repertoires in COVID-19. Study-level information: T cells, B-cell-depleted T cells, or PBMCs supplied cDNA or gDNA.

This clone was counted a single time. Only in-frame clones appear in the TCRdb table, and some are missing; sequencing was by immunoSEQ multiplex PCR. The sample consists of 35,000 to 45,000 clones, roughly 85% of them appearing once. The V and J ends lost 3 bases and 5 bases, in that order; junction bases with no gene match: 5. This CDR3 contains 14 residues. Germline-derived CDR1 and CDR2 are MDHEN and SYDVKM. Sequencing input: peripheral blood. This sequence originates from a man in his forties or fifties with active COVID-19. The genes are TRBV28 and TRBJ1-2; 8 nucleotides align to TRBD1. CDR3: CASSFGQGRYGYTF. In DNA form, the CDR3 reads TGTGCCAGCAGTTTCGGACAGGGTAGATATGGCTACACCTTC.